This paragraph reports one T cell receptor beta chain. Ten or more counts support this clonotype. There is no known antigen for this receptor. Qualities for individual bases were not recorded, and no much larger clone is one base off. These data originate in a study of T cells in Graves' hyperthyroidism and ophthalmopathy (dated by TCRdb to about 2019). Regarding the study in general: To identify distinguishing TCR V-J signatures, a discovery cohort of about 100 patients was used, comprising 43 with Graves' ophthalmopathy and 57 with stable Graves' hyperthyroidism. An independent validation cohort of around 19 hyperthyroidism patients and approximately 16 patients who later progressed to ophthalmopathy tested prospective prediction of ophthalmopathy. For training and testing, the 100 or so patients in the discovery cohort were randomly divided in a 7:3 ratio. The study also compared thyroid tissue and blood T-cell repertoires from 6 or 7 Graves' hyperthyroidism patients. Following sampling, methimazole starting at 30 mg daily was given to hyperthyroidism patients, and high-dose intravenous methylprednisolone was given to ophthalmopathy patients. According to the paper, TCR Vbeta CDR3 sequencing was carried out on roughly 130 peripheral blood samples, which came from approximately 43 ophthalmopathy, approximately 72 hyperthyroidism and roughly 17 progressor patients.

Stable Graves' hyperthyroidism was defined as the absence of progression to ophthalmopathy over 18 months of follow-up. Hyperthyroidism patients were aged 18 to 65 years and newly diagnosed, with disease duration of less than 2 months. Exclusion was applied to patients with uncontrolled infections, other autoimmune diseases, pregnancy or lactation. Diagnoses were established on the basis of clinical symptoms, serum thyroxine and TRAb, thyroid ultrasound, and orbital computed tomography. Total RNA was extracted using Trizol reagent, and RNA quality was assessed on an Agilent 2100 Bioanalyzer. The V end loses 8 bases and the J end loses 3 bases, and a stretch of 15 bases separates them. The CDR3 sequence holds 13 residues, the cysteine and phenylalanine included. CDR3 DNA only is kept here, 39 bases in frame from base 1. The CDR1 and CDR2 encoded by the germline V gene are SGHDT and YYEEEE. Amplification of TCR beta CDR3 regions was carried out from RNA transcripts. A first-round RT-PCR of the TCR CDR3 used the HTBI primer set with the Qiagen OneStep RT-PCR kit. Libraries were constructed in a second round of multiplex PCR, after which size selection and purification were carried out. Paired-end sequencing of the libraries was performed with 100 bp reads on an Illumina HiSeq2000. The paper's processing steps were these. SOAPnuke was used to process the raw data, throwing out any read that contained adapters or uncalled bases, had a mean Phred below 15, or lacked an exact constant-primer or identifier match. COPE v1.2.5 was used to merge the high-quality paired reads, and each unique nucleotide sequence was defined as a clonotype. MiTCR v1.1 was used to align clonotypes to the IMGT TRBV, TRBD and TRBJ reference segments. Analysis was restricted to V-J combinations with a frequency above 0.0001, which covered about 99% of repertoires. The TCS score was defined as F50 (clonal expansion) divided by E x V (chaos), with BLOSUM62-based TCRdist calculated between CDR3 peptides within each V-J. Welch's t-statistics and random forest reduced roughly 530 V-J features to fewer than 15, which were used in a naive Bayes classifier (R e1071). Thyroid-blood repertoire similarity was quantified with the Morisita-Horn index. Using fastp at Q25 and MiXCR, TCRdb reprocessed the public reads and kept productive beta chains. One record per CDR3 amino acid sequence lists the most common genes and DNA. TCRdb, rather than the study authors, made the V and J calls. For this sample the table gives a few hundred thousand distinct CDR3 sequences, of which 46% were detected only once. Approximately 8.4% of the sample lies in the top ten.

Overall study results and their limits: In validation, progression to ophthalmopathy was predicted by the model with 70% to 71% sensitivity and 72.22% specificity, a median of about 6.8 months before onset. Ophthalmopathy was separated from stable hyperthyroidism by a 13 V-J signature model, with just over 85% sensitivity and about 81% specificity obtained in cross-validation and 80%/75% obtained in testing. Sample size was not statistically predetermined, and investigators were not blinded to group allocation. Most expanded thyroid clonotypes (frequency above 0.001) were also detected in blood, suggesting blood repertoires may reflect thyroid immune responses.

The chain is assembled from TRBV5-6 and TRBJ2-7, with a weak D call of TRBD1 (5 bases match). This clonotype was obtained from a woman aged 18-29 years with Graves' hyperthyroidism. The specimen sequenced was peripheral blood or thyroid tissue (not recorded which). CDR3 reads: CASTAGSYYEQYF. The nucleotide sequence is given as TGTGCCAGTACCGCAGGGTCCTACTACGAGCAGTACTTC.